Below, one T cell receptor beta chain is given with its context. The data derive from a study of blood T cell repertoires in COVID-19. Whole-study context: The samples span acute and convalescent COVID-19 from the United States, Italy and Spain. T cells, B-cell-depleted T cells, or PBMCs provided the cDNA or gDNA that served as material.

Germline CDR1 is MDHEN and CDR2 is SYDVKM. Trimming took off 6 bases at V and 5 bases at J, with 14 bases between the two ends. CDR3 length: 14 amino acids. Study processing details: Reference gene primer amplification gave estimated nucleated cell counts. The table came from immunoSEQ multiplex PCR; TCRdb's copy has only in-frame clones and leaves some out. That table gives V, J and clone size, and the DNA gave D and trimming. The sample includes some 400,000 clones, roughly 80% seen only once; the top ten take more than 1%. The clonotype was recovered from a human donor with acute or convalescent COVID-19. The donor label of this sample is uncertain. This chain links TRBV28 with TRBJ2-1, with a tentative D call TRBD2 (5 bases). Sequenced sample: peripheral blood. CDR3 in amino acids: CASRPGTHDNEQFF. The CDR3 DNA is TGTGCCAGCAGACCGGGAACGCATGACAATGAGCAGTTCTTC.